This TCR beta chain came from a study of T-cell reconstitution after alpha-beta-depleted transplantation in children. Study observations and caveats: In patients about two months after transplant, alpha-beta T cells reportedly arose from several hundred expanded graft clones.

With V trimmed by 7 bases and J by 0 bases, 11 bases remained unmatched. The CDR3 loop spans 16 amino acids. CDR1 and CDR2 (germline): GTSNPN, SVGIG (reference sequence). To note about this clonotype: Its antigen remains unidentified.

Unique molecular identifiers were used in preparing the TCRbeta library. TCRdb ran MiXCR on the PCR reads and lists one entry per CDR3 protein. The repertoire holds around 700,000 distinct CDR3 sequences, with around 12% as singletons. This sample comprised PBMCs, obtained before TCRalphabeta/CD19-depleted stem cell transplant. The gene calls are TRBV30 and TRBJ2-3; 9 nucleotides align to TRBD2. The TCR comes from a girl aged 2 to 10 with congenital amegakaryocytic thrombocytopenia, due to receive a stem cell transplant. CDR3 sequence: CAYGASGITSTDTQYF. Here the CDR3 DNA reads TGTGCCTATGGGGCTAGCGGGATTACTAGCACAGATACGCAGTATTTT.